The 29 T cell receptor beta chains reported below all come from one sample, sequenced in a study of shared clonotypes between healthy human individuals. Sequencing used immunoSEQ multiplex PCR; TCRdb keeps in-frame clones, though not all of them. The table has over 850,000 clones, 75% to 80% seen once; the top ten hold around 0.6%. Specimen: memory CD4+ T cells from PBMCs. Subset in this sample: CD45RA-negative fraction. These receptor sequences come from a man between 18 and 29 years old in good health. Some clones in this sample may be carry-over from other donors' samples.

The V call is TRBV6-6, the J call TRBJ2-1, with 8 bases identical to TRBD2. The V segment lost 6 bases and the J segment 8 bases; nucleotides outside the gene matches: 9. Looked up from germline, CDR1 is MNHNY and CDR2 is SVGAGI (reference sequence). The CDR3 totals 14 residues. CDR3 nucleotides: TGTGCCAGCAGCGCCCCGGGGGGGGCCTATGAGCAGTTCTTC. Translating gives CASSAPGGAYEQFF.

The rearrangement links TRBV9 to TRBJ2-7; 8 bases match TRBD1. This CDR3 has 15 residues. Germline CDR1 SGDLS, CDR2 YYNGEE. V lost 0 bases to trimming and J lost 5 bases; unmatched junction nucleotides: 7. The CDR3 DNA sequence: TGTGCCAGCAGCGTAGTAAGGACAGGGTTGCACGAGCAGTACTTC. It is translated as CASSVVRTGLHEQYF.

The chain links TRBV28 to TRBJ1-5; D uncertain. V was clipped by 2 bases and J by 7 bases, with 12 bases between them. This CDR3 is built from 14 residues. Germline V CDR1 and CDR2: MDHEN, SYDVKM. CDR3: CASSLPAPGQPQHF. The DNA of the CDR3 is TGTGCCAGCAGTTTACCGGCTCCGGGGCAGCCCCAGCATTTT.

This chain links TRBV28 with TRBJ2-7, with 8 bases lining up with TRBD1. Germline loops: CDR1 MDHEN, CDR2 SYDVKM. The CDR3 consists of 15 residues. Unmatched junction bases numbered 10, after V lost 5 bases and J lost 4 bases. In nucleotides, the CDR3 is TGTGCCAGCAGTAACCGCAGGGGGCCGGGGTACGAGCAGTACTTC. Its protein product is CASSNRRGPGYEQYF.

This clone was seen a few times. The chain combines TRBV11-3 with TRBJ2-1; D possibly corresponds to TRBD1 (6 bases). V gave up 1 base and J gave up 9 bases, with 13 bases separating them. CDR1 and CDR2 from the germline V gene are SGHNT and YENEEA. This CDR3 is 14 amino acids long. The DNA of the CDR3 is TGTGCCAGCAGCTTAGGGACGCTCAGGGGTGAGCAGTTCTTC. Its protein is CASSLGTLRGEQFF.

The chain is built from TRBV18 and TRBJ2-1, with 7 bases identical to TRBD2. Germline V gene lookup returns CDR1 KGHSH and CDR2 LQKENI. With 6 bases clipped from V and 4 bases from J, the junction kept 6 bases outside the gene matches. The CDR3 is made up of 14 amino acids. DNA for the CDR3: TGTGCCAGCTCGGGAGGGAGTAGGTACAATGAGCAGTTCTTC. Amino acid sequence: CASSGGSRYNEQFF.

The V and J genes are TRBV5-6 and TRBJ2-3, with a tentative D call TRBD2 (6 bases). The CDR3 spans 15 residues. Germline CDR1 reads SGHDT; CDR2 reads YYEEEE. V was pared by 5 bases and J by 0 bases, with 13 bases between. DNA for the CDR3: TGTGCCAGCAGGGTTAGCGGAACTAGCACAGATACGCAGTATTTT. This encodes CASRVSGTSTDTQYF.

The V and J genes are TRBV29-1 and TRBJ1-4; no reliable D call. With 4 bases removed from V and 3 bases from J, the gap between germline ends came to 6 bases. CDR1 and CDR2 from the germline V gene are SQVTM and ANQGSEA. The CDR3 loop spans 12 amino acids. The CDR3 sequence is CSVVVPNEKLFF. For the CDR3, the DNA is TGCAGCGTTGTCGTCCCTAATGAAAAACTGTTTTTT.

This clone was observed at least ten times. This sequence joins TRBV5-1 and TRBJ2-1; tentative D call: TRBD1 (6 bases). Germline V gene sequence: CDR1 SGHRS, CDR2 YFSETQ. V shed 4 bases and J shed 0 bases, with 17 bases lying between them. CDR3 length: 17 residues. This chain's CDR3 is CASSGTRALSSYNEQFF. In nucleotides, the CDR3 is TGCGCCAGCAGCGGGACAAGGGCCCTCAGCTCCTACAATGAGCAGTTCTTC.

The chain joins TRBV29-1 to TRBJ2-5; TRBD2 might be the D (6 bases). The V gene lost 6 bases and the J gene lost 5 bases, with 13 bases spanning the gap. Germline loops: CDR1 SQVTM, CDR2 ANQGSEA. The CDR3 loop spans 12 amino acids. The CDR3 bases are TGCAGCGTCCTCCCCCGGGAGGAGACCCAGTACTTC. This encodes CSVLPREETQYF.

V and J are TRBV5-1 and TRBJ2-7; TRBD2 agrees at 8 bases. CDR3 length equals 16 residues. Trimming took 4 bases from V and 0 from J; bases not matched to a gene: 9. Germline assignment: CDR1 SGHRS and CDR2 YFSETQ. As DNA, the CDR3 is TGCGCCAGCAGCCCCCTCGGGACTAGAAACTCCTACGAGCAGTACTTC. Amino acid sequence: CASSPLGTRNSYEQYF. Combining the CDR3 with reference TRBV5-1 and TRBJ2-7 gives the whole variable domain KAGVTQTPRYLIKTRGQQVTLSCSPISGHRSVSWYQQTPGQGLQFLFEYFSETQRNKGNFPGRFSGRQFSNSRSEMNVSTLELGDSALYLCASSPLGTRNSYEQYFGPGTRLTVT.

About this clone itself: This clone may be a read error of a much larger clone one base away. The chain carries TRBV7-2 and TRBJ1-5; 8 bases are shared with TRBD1. Per the germline V gene, CDR1 is SGHTA and CDR2 is FQGNSA. This CDR3 is built from 17 residues. The CDR3 sequence: CASSLVAGGSSSQPQHF. DNA of the CDR3: TGTGCCAGCAGCTTAGTAGCAGGGGGCAGTAGCAGTCAGCCCCAGCATTTT.

V usage is TRBV7-2 and J usage is TRBJ2-7; D gene uncertain. The V gene lost 5 bases and the J gene lost 3 bases, with 11 bases spanning the gap. Germline loops: CDR1 SGHTA, CDR2 FQGNSA. This CDR3 has 13 amino acids. CDR3 sequence reads: CASSVRTFYEQYF. The CDR3 DNA follows: TGTGCCAGCAGCGTCCGAACATTCTACGAGCAGTACTTC. Full variable domain (missing parts from reference TRBV7-2 and TRBJ2-7): GAGVSQSPSNKVTEKGKDVELRCDPISGHTALYWYRQSLGQGLEFLIYFQGNSAPDKSGLPSDRFSAERTGGSVSTLTIQRTQQEDSAVYLCASSVRTFYEQYFGPGTRLTVT.

The chain employs TRBV9 and TRBJ1-3; a weak D match, TRBD1 (6 bases). This CDR3 contains 15 residues. V was cut by 0 bases and J by 4 bases, with 11 bases left in between. The germline V gene encodes CDR1 SGDLS and CDR2 YYNGEE. The CDR3 bases are TGTGCCAGCAGCGTAGCAGGGGCCACGGGAAACACCATATATTTT. This gives the protein CASSVAGATGNTIYF. The variable domain in full, with the rest retrieved from reference TRBV9 and TRBJ1-3, is DSGVTQTPKHLITATGQRVTLRCSPRSGDLSVYWYQQSLDQGLQFLIQYYNGEERAKGNILERFSAQQFPDLHSELNLSSLELGDSALYFCASSVAGATGNTIYFGEGSWLTVV.

The rearrangement joins TRBV9 to TRBJ2-1; 7 positions match TRBD2. Germline V CDR1 and CDR2: SGDLS, YYNGEE. The CDR3 sequence is 15 residues long. The V and J ends lost 2 bases and 7 bases, in that order; junction bases with no gene match: 9. The CDR3 reads CASSVGLVHRNEQFF. In DNA, the CDR3 is TGTGCCAGCAGCGTTGGACTAGTTCACCGGAATGAGCAGTTCTTC.

This rearrangement joins TRBV18 to TRBJ2-5; D is possibly TRBD1 (5 bases). Between the trimmed V and J ends, which lost 6 bases and 2 bases, there was a span of 10 bases. The CDR3 contains 13 residues. Germline assignment: CDR1 KGHSH and CDR2 LQKENI. Here the CDR3 DNA reads TGTGCCAGCTCTCGGACACCACAAGAGACCCAGTACTTC. This translates into CASSRTPQETQYF.

The chain links TRBV19 to TRBJ2-1; 11 bases line up with TRBD1. J gave up 6 bases and V 3 bases, and 1 base lay outside the gene matches. This CDR3 spans 14 amino acids. From germline, CDR1 is LNHDA and CDR2 SQIVND (reference sequence). The CDR3 here is CASSIGTGGNEQFF. The CDR3 DNA reads TGTGCCAGTAGTATTGGGACAGGGGGCAATGAGCAGTTCTTC.

The V and J genes are TRBV5-1 and TRBJ1-6; D is unresolved. The germline V gene has CDR1 SGHRS and CDR2 YFSETQ. The V and J ends lost 0 bases and 3 bases respectively, with 7 bases between them. This CDR3 has 15 residues. The CDR3 here is CASSLERDYNSPLHF. Written as DNA, the CDR3 is TGCGCCAGCAGCTTGGAACGGGACTATAATTCACCCCTCCACTTT.

This clone was observed at least ten times. J is TRBJ1-4 and V is TRBV4-1; D is ambiguous. The germline gives CDR1 MGHRA, CDR2 YSYEKL. The CDR3 extends over 15 amino acids. V was cut by 3 bases and J by 5 bases, with 13 bases left in between. CDR3 residues: CASSHQHFSNEKLFF. Here the CDR3 DNA reads TGCGCCAGCAGCCACCAACACTTCTCCAATGAAAAACTGTTTTTT.

The CDR3 DNA reads as TGTGCCAGCGGCCGGACAGGGGCGGGAGGCTACACCTTC. It encodes CASGRTGAGGYTF. The V call is TRBV28, the J call TRBJ1-2; 9 nucleotides agree with TRBD1. V dropped 8 bases and J dropped 8; count of bases not matched to a gene: 9. CDR3 length equals 13 residues. CDR1 and CDR2 (germline): MDHEN, SYDVKM.

V and J are TRBV28 and TRBJ1-2; possibly TRBD1 for D (5 bases). The CDR3 covers 16 residues. The V end was cut by 6 bases, the J end by 3 bases, with 20 bases between. Per germline, CDR1 MDHEN and CDR2 SYDVKM. Written as DNA, the CDR3 is TGTGCCAGCAGCACCGCCGGGACGGAGACCTACTATGGCTACACCTTC. It specifies CASSTAGTETYYGYTF.

This chain joins TRBV29-1 and TRBJ2-5, with TRBD2 as a possible D gene (5 bases). The V gene lost 4 bases and the J gene lost 5 bases, with 14 bases spanning the gap. The CDR3 loop spans 13 amino acids. Germline V CDR1 and CDR2: SQVTM, ANQGSEA. CDR3 sequence: CSVAEGASETQYF. Written as DNA, the CDR3 is TGCAGCGTTGCCGAGGGAGCAAGTGAGACCCAGTACTTC.

A note on this clone: Other DNA sequences in this sample translate to the same CDR3. V is TRBV28 and J is TRBJ1-2, with TRBD1 identical over 9 bases. The CDR3 is 14 amino acids. V was clipped by 3 bases and J by 8 bases; unmatched bases: 7. Germline CDR1 MDHEN, CDR2 SYDVKM. CDR3 in DNA: TGTGCCAGCAGTTTGGGACAGGGAGCCGGAGGCTACACCTTC. Amino acid sequence: CASSLGQGAGGYTF.

This clone was seen repeatedly, ten times or more. In nucleotides, the CDR3 is TGTGCCAGCAGCGCATCATCTGGACGCTACAATGAGCAGTTCTTC. It translates to CASSASSGRYNEQFF. The chain uses TRBV9 and TRBJ2-1; D not resolved. V dropped 3 bases and J dropped 3 bases, with 13 bases sitting between them. The CDR3 has 15 amino acids. The V gene's germline CDR1 is SGDLS and CDR2 YYNGEE. Using reference TRBV9 and TRBJ2-1 for the parts outside the CDR3, the full variable domain is DSGVTQTPKHLITATGQRVTLRCSPRSGDLSVYWYQQSLDQGLQFLIQYYNGEERAKGNILERFSAQQFPDLHSELNLSSLELGDSALYFCASSASSGRYNEQFFGPGTRLTVL.

The V call is TRBV5-4, the J call TRBJ2-1, with 8 positions matching TRBD2. This CDR3 contains 15 residues. Per germline, CDR1 SGHNT and CDR2 YYREEE (reference sequence). With 4 bases clipped from V and 4 bases from J, the junction kept 7 bases outside the gene matches. The CDR3 protein is CASSPWVAGYNEQFF. DNA for the CDR3: TGTGCCAGCAGCCCGTGGGTAGCGGGATACAATGAGCAGTTCTTC.

J is TRBJ2-4 and V is TRBV6-6; D may be TRBD2 (6 bases). Germline V gene lookup returns CDR1 MNHNY and CDR2 SVGAGI (reference sequence). The CDR3 sequence is 11 residues long. The DNA of the CDR3 is TGTGTCGCCGGAGGGGCAAACATTCAGTACTTC. Protein product: CVAGGANIQYF.

This clone was seen more than once but under ten times. The chain joins TRBV7-2 to TRBJ2-7, with D perhaps given as TRBD1 or TRBD2 (6 bases each). The germline V and J ends were trimmed by 1 base and 5 bases, with 15 bases remaining between them. Germline V gene data show CDR1 as SGHTA and CDR2 as FQGNSA. The CDR3 covers 15 residues. The CDR3 is CASSLEGLRGHEQYF. The CDR3 nucleotides read TGTGCCAGCAGCTTAGAGGGGCTCCGGGGGCACGAGCAGTACTTC.

The chain is built from TRBV2 and TRBJ2-3; no reliable D call. The CDR3 runs to 15 residues. V dropped 5 bases and J dropped 0 bases, with 12 bases sitting between them. CDR1 SNHLY and CDR2 FYNNEI come from the germline V gene. CDR3 protein: CASSRRFSSTDTQYF. The CDR3 nucleotides read TGTGCCAGCAGTCGACGCTTCTCTAGCACAGATACGCAGTATTTT.

The genes are TRBV7-9 and TRBJ1-6; D not resolved. Between the trimmed V and J ends, which lost 6 bases and 7 bases, there was a span of 7 bases. Looked up from germline, CDR1 is SEHNR and CDR2 is FQNEAQ (reference sequence). This CDR3 contains 12 residues. The CDR3 DNA reads TGTGCCAGCAGTCGACTCAATTCACCCCTCCACTTT. Residues: CASSRLNSPLHF.